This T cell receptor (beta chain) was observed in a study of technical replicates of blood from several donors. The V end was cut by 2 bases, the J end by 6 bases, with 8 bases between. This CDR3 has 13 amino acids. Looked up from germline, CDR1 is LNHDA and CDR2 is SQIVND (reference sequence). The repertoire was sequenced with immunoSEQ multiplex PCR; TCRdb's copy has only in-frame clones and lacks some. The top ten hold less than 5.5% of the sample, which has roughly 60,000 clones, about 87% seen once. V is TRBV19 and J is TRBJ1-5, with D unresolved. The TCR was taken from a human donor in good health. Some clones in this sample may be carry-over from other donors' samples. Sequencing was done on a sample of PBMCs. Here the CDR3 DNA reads TGTGCCAGTAGTATACAGGCCGGTCAGCCCCAGCATTTT. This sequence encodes CASSIQAGQPQHF.